This is a list of T cell receptor beta chains from one sample in a study of HIV-infected patients and healthy controls. TCRdb independently ran MiXCR on the 5' RACE reads; one entry per CDR3 protein. Seen here are 18,000 or so distinct CDR3 sequences, about 9.4% observed once, and the top ten hold over 5.5%. The sequenced sample consisted of blood. The receptors derive from an adult in good health. The CDR3 runs from the conserved cysteine through the conserved F or W. Clone size is not always given. Where it is, it says once, few, many or a class for expanded clones.

abundance: few; j_gene: TRBJ2-3; v_gene: TRBV5-1; CDR3aa: CASSLANDRWDTQYF
abundance: -; j_gene: TRBJ1-2; v_gene: TRBV20-1; CDR3aa: CSARGGAGYGYTF
abundance: medium-sized; j_gene: TRBJ2-5; v_gene: TRBV4-1; CDR3aa: CASSQRGTSGSETQYF
abundance: -; j_gene: TRBJ2-3; v_gene: TRBV7-2; CDR3aa: CASSPRITDTQYF
abundance: medium-sized; j_gene: TRBJ1-1; v_gene: TRBV11-2; CDR3aa: CASSSTTDLNTEAFF
abundance: medium-sized; j_gene: TRBJ2-1; v_gene: TRBV20-1; CDR3aa: CSARIPGLASYNEQFF
abundance: many; j_gene: TRBJ2-1; v_gene: TRBV3-1; CDR3aa: CASSLSGTFSYNEQFF
abundance: many; j_gene: TRBJ2-6; v_gene: TRBV2; CDR3aa: CASRSGTIISGANVLTF
abundance: many; j_gene: TRBJ2-1; v_gene: TRBV14; CDR3aa: CASSQDGGSSYNEQFF
abundance: medium-sized; j_gene: TRBJ2-7; v_gene: TRBV7-9; CDR3aa: CASSFQTGGYEQYF
abundance: many; j_gene: TRBJ2-3; v_gene: TRBV6-5; CDR3aa: CASSYVGLGSTDTQYF
abundance: many; j_gene: TRBJ1-4; v_gene: TRBV7-9; CDR3aa: CASSSPRWGSRREKLFF
abundance: many; j_gene: TRBJ1-6; v_gene: TRBV20-1; CDR3aa: CSAVNVRVADSPLHF
abundance: -; j_gene: TRBJ2-3; v_gene: TRBV6-1; CDR3aa: CASSETREKNTDTQYF
abundance: many; j_gene: TRBJ2-2; v_gene: TRBV28; CDR3aa: CASSAGQGFTGELFF
abundance: many; j_gene: TRBJ2-1; v_gene: TRBV18; CDR3aa: CASSPPSEEQFF
abundance: medium-sized; j_gene: TRBJ2-3; v_gene: TRBV7-2; CDR3aa: CASSFGLAGTQYF
abundance: -; j_gene: TRBJ2-5; v_gene: TRBV29-1; CDR3aa: CSVEGLAKTQYF
abundance: many; j_gene: TRBJ2-7; v_gene: TRBV3-1; CDR3aa: CASSRGRGGAYEQYF
abundance: -; j_gene: TRBJ2-6; v_gene: TRBV28; CDR3aa: CASSLGFSSGANVLTF
abundance: many; j_gene: TRBJ1-1; v_gene: TRBV10-3; CDR3aa: CATVTGGGMWTEAFF
abundance: many; j_gene: TRBJ2-2; v_gene: TRBV7-2; CDR3aa: CASSPGIGGELFF
abundance: many; j_gene: TRBJ2-2; v_gene: TRBV5-1; CDR3aa: CASSLGTSGPPNTGELFF
abundance: few; j_gene: TRBJ2-2; v_gene: TRBV6-6; CDR3aa: CASLPRAGTTGELFF